A single sample is the source of the 8 T cell receptor beta chains below, sequenced in a study of CD8+CD57+ T cells in acquired aplastic anemia. Profiling of TCR beta VDJ combinations and CDR3 sequences used genomic DNA as template. Each CDR3 protein is one row after TCRdb ran MiXCR on the reads. Among about 190,000 distinct CDR3 sequences listed, around 47% were seen once. The authors sequenced patients whose flow cytometry had shown CD8+CD57+ cell expansion. The specimen was sorted CD4+, CD8+, or CD8+CD57+ T cells (not recorded which) from PBMCs. The receptor source for this set is a human donor with aplastic anemia.

The genes are TRBV18 and TRBJ1-6; D possibly corresponds to TRBD1 (6 bases). The germline V gene has CDR1 KGHSH and CDR2 LQKENI. The ends were cut back, 2 bases at V and 8 bases at J, with 10 bases in the middle. This CDR3 has 14 amino acids. The DNA of the CDR3 is TGTGCCAGCTCACCAGGGGAGGGGGATTCACCCCTCCACTTT. Protein sequence: CASSPGEGDSPLHF.

This clonotype was counted between two and nine times. This chain connects TRBV2 to TRBJ2-7; TRBD2 is a possible D gene (5 bases). The V end was cut by 5 bases, the J end by 4 bases, with 12 bases between. The CDR3 covers 13 residues. The germline gives CDR1 SNHLY, CDR2 FYNNEI. Here the CDR3 DNA reads TGTGCCAGCAGTTTATCCCCGGGGTACGAGCAGTACTTC. Translated: CASSLSPGYEQYF.

The chain is built from TRBV10-3 and TRBJ1-5; 7 nucleotides match TRBD1. After removal of 3 bases from V and 5 bases from J, the junction contained 4 bases not matched to a gene. The V gene's germline CDR1 is ENHRY and CDR2 SYGVKD. The CDR3 consists of 14 residues. The CDR3 DNA is TGTGCCATCAGTGAAGGCAGGGGGGATCAGCCCCAGCATTTT. As protein: CAISEGRGDQPQHF.

This clonotype was observed a single time. The CDR3 reads CASRPGRADYGYTF. The CDR3 nucleotides read TGTGCCAGTAGGCCTGGCCGAGCGGACTATGGCTACACCTTC. V and J are TRBV19 and TRBJ1-2, with D uncertain. The germline V gene encodes CDR1 LNHDA and CDR2 SQIVND (reference sequence). The CDR3 has 14 residues. V dropped 6 bases and J dropped 3 bases, with 14 bases sitting between them.

The V gene is TRBV20-1, the J gene TRBJ2-7; D may be TRBD1 (6 bases). V dropped 2 bases and J dropped 6 bases, with 20 bases sitting between them. The CDR3 extends over 15 amino acids. Per the germline V gene, CDR1 is DFQATT and CDR2 is SNEGSKA (reference sequence). As DNA, the CDR3 is TGCAGTGCTAGACCCTACAGGGAGAGTACGTCCGAGCAGTACTTC. Amino acids: CSARPYRESTSEQYF.

The chain combines TRBV29-1 with TRBJ1-2; possibly TRBD1 for D (5 bases). The germline V gene has CDR1 SQVTM and CDR2 ANQGSEA. V was trimmed by 5 bases and J by 3 bases, leaving 7 bases between them. The CDR3 length is 11 residues. CDR3 sequence (DNA): TGCAGCGTTTGGGGGGACTATGGCTACACCTTC. Protein: CSVWGDYGYTF.

This clonotype was counted at least ten times. The rearrangement links TRBV5-4 to TRBJ1-2; D unresolved. V was clipped by 7 bases and J by 4 bases, with 11 bases between them. The CDR3 totals 12 residues. CDR1 and CDR2 from the germline V gene are SGHNT and YYREEE (reference sequence). The CDR3: CASSSGIYGYTF. The CDR3 DNA reads TGTGCCAGCTCGTCAGGAATCTATGGCTACACCTTC.

In this sample, this clonotype turned up many times. The rearrangement links TRBV5-1 to TRBJ2-3; TRBD1 is a possible D gene (7 bases). The CDR3 is 13 amino acids. Deletions cut 9 bases from V and 5 bases from J, with 16 bases between. Germline lookup yields CDR1 SGHRS and CDR2 YFSETQ. The CDR3 here is CATSSQGGDTQYF. CDR3 coding DNA: TGCGCCACCTCGTCCCAGGGGGGAGATACGCAGTATTTT.